This record covers a single T cell receptor beta chain. Germline lookup yields CDR1 SGHRS and CDR2 YFSETQ. This CDR3 region has 15 residues. The trim removed 4 bases at V and 7 bases at J, leaving 11 bases unmatched. The data belong to a study of blood T cell repertoires in COVID-19. Whole-study context: Sample material is recorded as cDNA or gDNA derived from T cells, B-cell-depleted T cells, or PBMCs.

Per the study methods: Reference gene primer amplification in the assay estimated nucleated cell counts. The assay was immunoSEQ multiplex PCR, and TCRdb's table has in-frame clones only and misses some. The V and J calls and clone size come from that table; D and trimming were worked out from the DNA. Here the sample spans about 250,000 clones, around nine tenths being singletons. The sample taken for sequencing was peripheral blood. This clonotype was obtained from a man at least 80 years old with acute or convalescent COVID-19. The chain carries TRBV5-1 and TRBJ1-5; 7 positions agree with TRBD1. The CDR3 nucleotides read TGCGCCAGCAGCCCGGGGGCAGGGGGAGACCAGCCCCAGCATTTT. Residues: CASSPGAGGDQPQHF.